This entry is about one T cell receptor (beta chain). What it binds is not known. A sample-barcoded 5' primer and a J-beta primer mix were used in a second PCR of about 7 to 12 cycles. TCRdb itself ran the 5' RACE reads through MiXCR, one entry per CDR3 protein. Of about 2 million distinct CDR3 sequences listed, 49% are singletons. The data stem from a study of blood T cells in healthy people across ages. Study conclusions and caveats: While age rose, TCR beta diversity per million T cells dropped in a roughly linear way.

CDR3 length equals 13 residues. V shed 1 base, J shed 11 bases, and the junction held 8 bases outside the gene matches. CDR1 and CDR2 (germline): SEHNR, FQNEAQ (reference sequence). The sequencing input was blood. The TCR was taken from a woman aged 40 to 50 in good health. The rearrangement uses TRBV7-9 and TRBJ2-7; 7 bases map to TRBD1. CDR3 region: CASSLGTGLREYF. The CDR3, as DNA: TGTGCCAGCAGCTTAGGGACAGGATTACGGGAGTACTTC.